These 31 T cell receptor beta chains were all obtained from the same sample, sequenced in a study of CXCR3-negative and CXCR3-positive naive CD8 T cells. Findings of the study overall: In CXCR3-positive naive cells, the TRB CDR3s were more hydrophobic than in CXCR3-negative naive cells.

Antigens for these TCRs are unknown. Carrying UMI labels, the TRB cDNA libraries were prepared through 5' RACE. TCRdb reprocessed the 5' RACE reads; each CDR3 protein has one entry and no DNA is given. The sample includes over 100,000 distinct CDR3 sequences. Sequencing was performed on naive CXCR3+ CD8+ T cells from blood. Specified subset: CD45RO-CCR7+CD27+CD95- naive CD8+ T cells expressing CXCR3 (TNR3+). The receptors were sampled from a human donor in good health. Some clones in this sample may be carry-over from other donors' samples.

The V and J genes are TRBV29-1 and TRBJ2-1. Germline assignment: CDR1 SQVTM and CDR2 ANQGSEA. The CDR3 length is 11 residues. The CDR3 protein is CSVVYYNEQFF.

The V call is TRBV29-1, the J call TRBJ1-2; TCRdb returns TRBD1, unconfirmable since there is no DNA. This CDR3 spans 11 amino acids. The germline V gene encodes CDR1 SQVTM and CDR2 ANQGSEA. CDR3 amino acids: CSADSAYGYTF.

The chain couples TRBV29-1 to TRBJ1-2; TCRdb names TRBD1, which stays unverified in the absence of DNA. The CDR3 has 14 residues. The germline V gene encodes CDR1 SQVTM and CDR2 ANQGSEA. CDR3 residues: CSAPLDSANYGYTF. The whole variable domain, filled in from reference TRBV29-1 and TRBJ1-2, reads SAVISQKPSRDICQRGTSLTIQCQVDSQVTMMFWYRQQPGQSLTLIATANQGSEATYESGFVIDKFPISRPNLTFSTLTVSNMSPEDSSIYLCSAPLDSANYGYTFGSGTRLTVV.

This chain connects TRBV4-3 to TRBJ2-5. The CDR3 is 16 residues long. The germline V gene encodes CDR1 LGHNA and CDR2 YSLEER. The CDR3: CASSQDLGTIQETQYF.

V is TRBV19 and J is TRBJ2-1. Germline assignment: CDR1 LNHDA and CDR2 SQIVND (reference sequence). The CDR3 spans 13 residues. The CDR3 loop reads CASSIRHYNEQFF.

V is TRBV2 and J is TRBJ1-2; the TRBD1 assignment by TCRdb is unverifiable without DNA. The CDR3 runs to 14 residues. Germline CDR1 reads SNHLY; CDR2 reads FYNNEI. The chain's CDR3 is CASSEMLGGNGYTF.

This chain connects TRBV29-1 to TRBJ1-1; the TCRdb call, TRBD1, lacks DNA for checking. In germline, CDR1 is SQVTM, CDR2 ANQGSEA. This CDR3 contains 13 residues. CDR3 loop: CSVEAGQNTEAFF.

This sequence joins TRBV7-8 and TRBJ2-3; lacking DNA, the TRBD2 call made by TCRdb goes unchecked. CDR3 length: 16 amino acids. The germline V gene encodes CDR1 SGHVS and CDR2 FQNEAQ. The CDR3 sequence: CASSTVTSGGTDTQYF.

This rearrangement joins TRBV20-1 to TRBJ2-7; absent DNA, TCRdb's TRBD1 call cannot be checked. CDR1 is DFQATT and CDR2 is SNEGSKA in the germline V gene (reference sequence). The CDR3 is made up of 15 amino acids. CDR3 sequence reads: CSANTLTGLPFEQYF.

The chain recombines TRBV19 with TRBJ2-5. The CDR3 is made up of 15 amino acids. Germline loops: CDR1 LNHDA, CDR2 SQIVND (reference sequence). CDR3 protein: CASSTAENYQETQYF.

CDR3 amino acids: CASSPLSQGSYEQYF. The gene calls are TRBV4-1 and TRBJ2-7; without DNA, the TCRdb call of TRBD1 cannot be checked. This CDR3 spans 15 amino acids. Per the germline V gene, CDR1 is MGHRA and CDR2 is YSYEKL.

The chain links TRBV7-6 to TRBJ2-5; TCRdb lists TRBD2, though no DNA is available to test this call. This CDR3 spans 17 amino acids. Germline V gene lookup returns CDR1 SGHVS and CDR2 FNYEAQ. The CDR3 reads CASSPPTSGGFQETQYF.

The chain carries TRBV12-3 or TRBV12-4 and TRBJ2-5; without DNA, the TCRdb call of TRBD1 cannot be checked. The CDR3 length is 14 residues. The CDR3 region is CASSRGTNQETQYF.

This chain connects TRBV7-9 to TRBJ2-7. The CDR3 is 15 residues long. Germline assignment: CDR1 SEHNR and CDR2 FQNEAQ (reference sequence). The CDR3 spells CASSRVGFPSYEQYF.

The chain is built from TRBV29-1 and TRBJ2-2. The CDR3 is made up of 12 amino acids. The germline CDR1 and CDR2 sequences are SQVTM and ANQGSEA. CDR3 sequence: CSVLNPTGELFF.

J is TRBJ2-1 and V is TRBV7-9; TCRdb designates TRBD2, a call that cannot be tested without DNA. Germline V CDR1 and CDR2: SEHNR, FQNEAQ (reference sequence). The CDR3 is made up of 18 amino acids. CDR3 sequence reads: CASSQLVIGLAVYNEQFF.

The rearrangement uses TRBV20-1 and TRBJ2-7; TCRdb calls TRBD2, which cannot be checked without DNA. CDR3 length equals 12 residues. The germline gives CDR1 DFQATT, CDR2 SNEGSKA (reference sequence). CDR3: CSAKALAYEQYF.

This chain connects TRBV4-1 to TRBJ2-3; the D call of TRBD2 rests on TCRdb alone, since no DNA is present to check it. The CDR3 totals 15 residues. The germline V gene has CDR1 MGHRA and CDR2 YSYEKL. The CDR3 loop is CASSQRLASADTQYF.

V is TRBV10-3 and J is TRBJ2-1; as DNA is missing, the TRBD2 call by TCRdb cannot be tested. The germline gives CDR1 ENHRY, CDR2 SYGVKD. The CDR3 is made up of 20 amino acids. CDR3: CASTVGLAGGPYASYNEQFF.

The chain uses TRBV29-1 and TRBJ2-7. Looked up from germline, CDR1 is SQVTM and CDR2 is ANQGSEA. This CDR3 contains 13 residues. The CDR3 sequence: CSVEDLESYEQYF.

The gene calls are TRBV4-3 and TRBJ2-1; without DNA, the TCRdb call of TRBD1 cannot be checked. Looked up from germline, CDR1 is LGHNA and CDR2 is YSLEER. This CDR3 spans 13 amino acids. The CDR3 sequence is CASSHGTGTEQFF.

This chain uses TRBV28 with TRBJ2-2; checking the TCRdb D call of TRBD1 is not possible without DNA. Germline assignment: CDR1 MDHEN and CDR2 SYDVKM. CDR3 size: 16 residues. The CDR3 sequence is CASRPTGFANTGELFF.

The chain carries TRBV5-1 and TRBJ1-2; no DNA is available, so the TRBD1 call from TCRdb remains unchecked. Germline V gene data show CDR1 as SGHRS and CDR2 as YFSETQ. The CDR3 spans 13 residues. CDR3: CASSAGQVTGYTF.

The V gene is TRBV12-3 or TRBV12-4, the J gene TRBJ1-6; with no DNA, the TCRdb D assignment of TRBD1 cannot be verified. The CDR3 runs to 12 residues. This CDR3 is CASTGANSPLHF.

The chain has TRBV5-6 and TRBJ1-5; the D call from TCRdb, TRBD1, cannot be confirmed without DNA. Per the germline V gene, CDR1 is SGHDT and CDR2 is YYEEEE. CDR3 length: 15 residues. The CDR3 loop is CASSYGTLGGQPQHF.

The CDR3 protein is CASSVIGSSYNEQFF. This chain joins TRBV2 and TRBJ2-1. Germline assignment: CDR1 SNHLY and CDR2 FYNNEI. CDR3 size: 15 residues.

The chain has TRBV10-1 and TRBJ2-1; TCRdb outputs TRBD1, but without DNA this stays unchecked. Germline V gene lookup returns CDR1 WNHNN and CDR2 SYGVQD (reference sequence). CDR3 length equals 16 residues. CDR3 sequence reads: CASSLRGPGSYNEQFF.

This chain uses TRBV6-5 with TRBJ2-2; as DNA is missing, the TRBD1 call by TCRdb cannot be tested. CDR1 and CDR2 (germline): MNHEY, SVGAGI. This CDR3 is 16 amino acids long. The CDR3 loop reads CASSSNRDSLTGELFF.

The V call is TRBV10-3, the J call TRBJ2-3; TCRdb selects TRBD2, and the lack of DNA leaves this call unchecked. Looked up from germline, CDR1 is ENHRY and CDR2 is SYGVKD. CDR3 length: 15 residues. The CDR3: CAIGRIAGSTDTQYF.

The V gene is TRBV19, the J gene TRBJ2-7; TCRdb lists TRBD2, though no DNA is available to test this call. This CDR3 has 14 amino acids. Per germline, CDR1 LNHDA and CDR2 SQIVND (reference sequence). The CDR3 loop is CASSILGLSYEQYF.

The chain employs TRBV12-2 and TRBJ2-7; TCRdb's D call, TRBD2, is unchecked because there is no DNA. TRBV12-2 is a listed pseudogene. This CDR3 comprises 15 residues. The CDR3 protein is CASRLVGSPLSEQYF.